A selection of T cell receptor beta chains follows, all from one sample in a study of T cells in tuberculosis. Libraries were prepared by immunoSEQ multiplex PCR; TCRdb keeps only in-frame clonotypes and omits some of them. The sample records 80,000 to 100,000 clones, approximately 91% being singletons. The sequenced sample was CD1b-GMM tetramer-negative cells sorted from PBMCs. The receptors were sampled from an adult woman with latent tuberculosis. Both conserved end residues are trimmed from each CDR3. Fields, in order: CDR3 protein, V gene.

CDR3: ASSLKGGRDSPLH; V: TRBV13
CDR3: ASSPDRVRSTEAF; V: TRBV18
CDR3: ASSLAGTAQNSPLH; V: TRBV7-8
CDR3: ASSTREAGTKAF; V: TRBV7-8
CDR3: ATSTMDRGHHNEQF; V: TRBV15
CDR3: ASSLKGPRGTDTQY; V: TRBV7-3
CDR3: ASSPHQYQETQY; V: TRBV9
CDR3: ASSPGDRDNSPLH; V: TRBV9
CDR3: ASSSSTGEETQY; V: TRBV19
CDR3: ASIGWSGGEAF; V: TRBV19
CDR3: ASSLAGRGQETQY; V: TRBV5-4
CDR3: ASSLGGRGLYEQY; V: TRBV5-6
CDR3: ASSLFQAGTLNTEAF; V: TRBV5-1
CDR3: ASSLGGGTTNEKLF; V: TRBV5-1